The rows below give T cell receptor beta chains drawn from one sample of a study of blood T cells in healthy people across ages. MiXCR was run by TCRdb on the 5' RACE reads, yielding one entry per CDR3 protein. The sample records some 760,000 distinct CDR3 sequences, around 25% being singletons. This sample also belongs to another study, concerning T cells of mothers and their children.

Sequencing was done on a sample of blood. The receptors were sampled from a boy under 18 in good health. The CDR3 runs from the conserved cysteine through the conserved F or W. A D gene is named only where the DNA matches it firmly. Size tells how often a clone was seen (once, few, many) or the class of an expanded clone, and some rows leave it out.

size,J,D,V,DNA,CDR3
-,TRBJ1-5,-,TRBV4-3,TGCGCCAGCAGCCAAGATTTACTGGGAAGCGGGAGCAATCAGCCCCAGCATTTT,CASSQDLLGSGSNQPQHF
few,TRBJ2-5,TRBD1,TRBV7-9,TGTGCCAGCAGCCCAAGAACAGGGGAAAGTTCGGAGACCCAGTACTTC,CASSPRTGESSETQYF
-,TRBJ2-2,TRBD1,TRBV27,TGTGCCAGCAGTAGTTCACGGACAGGGTACACCGGGGGGCTGTTTTTT,CASSSSRTGYTGGLFF
-,TRBJ2-7,-,TRBV29-1,TGCAGCGTTGAAGAGTCTGGACAGAGCTCCTACGAGCAGTACTTC,CSVEESGQSSYEQYF
many,TRBJ2-3,-,TRBV9,TGTGCCAGCAGCATTAGCGGAAGCACAGATACGCAGTATTTT,CASSISGSTDTQYF
few,TRBJ1-5,-,TRBV5-1,TGCGCCAGCAGCTTGTCGTCAGGGGATCCGCCCCAGCATTTT,CASSLSSGDPPQHF
-,TRBJ2-7,TRBD1,TRBV29-1,TGCAGCGCTGGAACAGGGGGCGCCTCCTACGAGCAGTACTTC,CSAGTGGASYEQYF
-,TRBJ2-2,TRBD1,TRBV7-3,TGTGCCAGCAGCCTTACGGGACAGGTCGATAGCGGGGAGCTGTTTTTT,CASSLTGQVDSGELFF
few,TRBJ2-2,-,TRBV20-1,TGCAGTGCTAGAGATCTACAGTCTGAGGGGCTCGCGAACACCGGGGAGCTGTTTTTT,CSARDLQSEGLANTGELFF
few,TRBJ2-1,TRBD2,TRBV29-1,TGCAGCGTTGAAGAGGAGGCTAGCGGGAGGAATGAGGATGAGCAGTTCTTC,CSVEEEASGRNEDEQFF
-,TRBJ2-3,-,TRBV15,TGTGCCACCAGCTTGCAGGACGGAAGCACAGATACGCAGTATTTT,CATSLQDGSTDTQYF
few,TRBJ1-1,-,TRBV4-1,TGCGCCAGCAGCCCCCTGGGGGGGGCCGAGACTGAAGCTTTCTTT,CASSPLGGAETEAFF
-,TRBJ1-2,TRBD1,TRBV27,TGTGCCAGCAGCCCCGGACAGGTTTGGGATGGCTACACCTTC,CASSPGQVWDGYTF
-,TRBJ1-4,-,TRBV6-6,TGTGCCAGCAGTCCGGACTACCCAGAGGAAAAACTGTTTTTT,CASSPDYPEEKLFF
-,TRBJ1-1,-,TRBV19,TGTGCCAGTGGGCCCCTCATGAACACTGAAGCTTTCTTT,CASGPLMNTEAFF
few,TRBJ2-5,-,TRBV29-1,TGCAGCGTTGAGGCGGGGACGGAGACCCAGTACTTC,CSVEAGTETQYF
few,TRBJ2-1,-,TRBV6-6,TGTGCCAGCAGTTACGACGGGAGCTCCTACAATGAGCAGTTCTTC,CASSYDGSSYNEQFF
few,TRBJ2-7,-,TRBV15,TGTGCCACCAGCAGAGGTCCAGTTGGGTACGAGCAGTACTTC,CATSRGPVGYEQYF
-,TRBJ2-5,-,TRBV6-5,TGTGCCAGCACCGGGGGCCCGGCTGGCGAGACCCAGTACTTC,CASTGGPAGETQYF
few,TRBJ2-3,-,TRBV29-1,TGCAGCGTTGAAGATGGACAGCTGACAACAGATACGCAGTATTTT,CSVEDGQLTTDTQYF
many,TRBJ2-7,-,TRBV7-8,TGTGCCAGCAGCTTAGCACGCGGGGTCTCCTACGAGCAGTACTTC,CASSLARGVSYEQYF
many,TRBJ2-5,TRBD1,TRBV2,TGTGCCATCAAGACGGGACAGGGAGAGACCCAGTACTTC,CAIKTGQGETQYF
-,TRBJ2-1,-,TRBV19,TGTGCCAGTAGTATGGAACAGGTCCCCTACAATGAGCAGTTCTTC,CASSMEQVPYNEQFF
few,TRBJ2-1,-,TRBV3-1,TGTGCCAGCAGCCAACTTACATCATGGGGGTCCTACAATGAGCAGTTCTTC,CASSQLTSWGSYNEQFF
-,TRBJ1-1,-,TRBV27,TGTGCCAGCAGTTTTTACCCAGGGATTACCGACACTGAAGCTTTCTTT,CASSFYPGITDTEAFF
-,TRBJ2-7,TRBD1,TRBV12-3/TRBV12-4,TGTGCCAGCAGCCTCCGGGACAGTGGGCTCAACGAGCAGTACTTC,CASSLRDSGLNEQYF
many,TRBJ2-7,TRBD2,TRBV28,TGTGCCAGCAGTTTGGGGGGACTAGCGGGGGGCCCTACGGAGCAGTACTTC,CASSLGGLAGGPTEQYF
-,TRBJ1-5,-,TRBV12-3/TRBV12-4,TGTGCCAGCAGAGGAACAGATTATAGCAATCAGCCCCAGCATTTT,CASRGTDYSNQPQHF
-,TRBJ1-2,-,TRBV20-1,TGCAGTGGACGGTCTCCGGGGGACTATGGCTACACCTTC,CSGRSPGDYGYTF
-,TRBJ2-6,-,TRBV15,TGTGCCGTGGGTGAGCACAGCTCTGGGGCCAACGTCCTGACTTTC,CAVGEHSSGANVLTF
-,TRBJ2-1,-,TRBV12-3/TRBV12-4,TGTGCCAGCAGGGTCTACGGTAATGAGCAGTTCTTC,CASRVYGNEQFF
-,TRBJ1-2,-,TRBV9,TGTGCCAGCAGCCTCCGGGACCCCGCTTATGGCTATACCTTC,CASSLRDPAYGYTF
many,TRBJ1-2,-,TRBV5-1,TGTGCCAGCAGTTTAGGGACCGGCTATGGCTACACCTTC,CASSLGTGYGYTF
few,TRBJ1-1,-,TRBV12-3/TRBV12-4,TGTGCCAGCAGTTTAACCCTTTGGGTCACTGAAGCTTTCTTT,CASSLTLWVTEAFF
few,TRBJ2-5,-,TRBV5-1,TGCGCCAGCAGCTTGTTACGTCCGGAGACCCAGTACTTC,CASSLLRPETQYF
few,TRBJ2-3,-,TRBV11-2,TGTGCCAGCAGCTCCCTAGTGTTTAAAGCAGATACGCAGTATTTT,CASSSLVFKADTQYF
-,TRBJ2-5,TRBD2,TRBV12-3/TRBV12-4,TGTGCCAGCAGTTCCGGGACTAGCGGGGGAAAGACCCAGTACTTC,CASSSGTSGGKTQYF
-,TRBJ2-3,-,TRBV7-9,TGTGCCAGCAGCTTAGTCCTTAACACAGATACGCAGTATTTT,CASSLVLNTDTQYF
-,TRBJ1-2,-,TRBV28,TGTGCCAGCGGGGGGGGGCTTAACTATGGCTACACCTTC,CASGGGLNYGYTF
few,TRBJ2-1,TRBD2,TRBV5-1,TGCGCCAGCAGCTTGGCCACTAGCGGGAACGAGCAGTTCTTC,CASSLATSGNEQFF
-,TRBJ1-5,-,TRBV6-2/TRBV6-3,TGTGCCAGCAGTTATTATGAAAGCCAGCCCCAGCATTTT,CASSYYESQPQHF
few,TRBJ2-1,-,TRBV27,TGTGCCAGCACGCAGGGTCTGGGCTCCTACAATGAGCAGTTCTTC,CASTQGLGSYNEQFF
-,TRBJ1-1,-,TRBV6-2/TRBV6-3,TGTGCCAGCGCCCGGCTTGCCCACAGTGAAGCTTTCTTT,CASARLAHSEAFF
few,TRBJ2-5,-,TRBV20-1,TGCAGTGCACCTAAGGCTGTAGAGACCCAGTACTTC,CSAPKAVETQYF
-,TRBJ2-7,-,TRBV11-2,TGTGCCAGCAGCTTGCGATCGGTCTACGAGCAGTACTTC,CASSLRSVYEQYF